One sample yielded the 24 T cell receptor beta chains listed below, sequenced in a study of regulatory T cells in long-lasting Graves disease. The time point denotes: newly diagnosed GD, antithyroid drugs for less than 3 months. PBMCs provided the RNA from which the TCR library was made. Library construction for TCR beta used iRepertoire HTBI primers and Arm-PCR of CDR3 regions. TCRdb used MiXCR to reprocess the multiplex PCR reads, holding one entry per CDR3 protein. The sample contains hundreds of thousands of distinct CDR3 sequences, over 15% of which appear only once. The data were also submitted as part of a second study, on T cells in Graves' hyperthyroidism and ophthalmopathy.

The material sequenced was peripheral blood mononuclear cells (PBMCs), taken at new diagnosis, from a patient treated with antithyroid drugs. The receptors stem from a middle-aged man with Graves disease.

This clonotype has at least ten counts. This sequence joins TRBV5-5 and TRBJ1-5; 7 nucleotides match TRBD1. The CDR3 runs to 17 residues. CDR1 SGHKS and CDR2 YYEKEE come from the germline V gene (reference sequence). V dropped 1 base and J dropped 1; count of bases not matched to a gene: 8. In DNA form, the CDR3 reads TGTGCCAGCAGCTTGTTTTCAGGGGGAGGAAGCAATCAGCCCCAGCATTTT. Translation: CASSLFSGGGSNQPQHF.

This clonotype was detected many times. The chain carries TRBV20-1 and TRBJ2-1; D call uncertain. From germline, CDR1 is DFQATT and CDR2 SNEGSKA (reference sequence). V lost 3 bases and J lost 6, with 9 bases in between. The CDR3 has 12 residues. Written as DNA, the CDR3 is TGCAGTGCTAGTTCGACATCCAATGAGCAGTTCTTC. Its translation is CSASSTSNEQFF.

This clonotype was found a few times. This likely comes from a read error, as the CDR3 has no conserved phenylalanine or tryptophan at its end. In DNA, the CDR3 is TGTGCCAGCAGTCCAACCCTTTCCAGGGGGCGAAATCAGCCCCAGCATTCT. It is translated as CASSPTLSRGRNQPQHS. The chain joins TRBV27 to TRBJ1-5; 8 nucleotides match TRBD1. Losses at the gene ends were 5 bases for V and 4 bases for J; bases not matched to a gene: 13. Germline V gene lookup returns CDR1 MNHEY and CDR2 SMNVEV (reference sequence). This CDR3 is 17 amino acids long.

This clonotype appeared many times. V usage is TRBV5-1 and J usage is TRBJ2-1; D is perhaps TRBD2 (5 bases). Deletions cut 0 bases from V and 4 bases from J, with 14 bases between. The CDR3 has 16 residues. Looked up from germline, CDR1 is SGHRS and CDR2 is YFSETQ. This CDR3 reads CASSLVIGSAYNEQFF. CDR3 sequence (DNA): TGCGCCAGCAGCTTGGTAATAGGGAGCGCTTACAATGAGCAGTTCTTC.

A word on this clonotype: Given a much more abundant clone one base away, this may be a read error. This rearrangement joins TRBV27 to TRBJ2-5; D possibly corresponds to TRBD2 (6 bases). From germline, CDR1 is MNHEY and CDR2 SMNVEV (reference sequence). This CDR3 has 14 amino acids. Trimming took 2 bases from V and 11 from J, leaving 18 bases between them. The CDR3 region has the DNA TGTGCCAGCAGTTTAACCCTAGGAGGGTGGGAGCAGTACTTC. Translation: CASSLTLGGWEQYF.

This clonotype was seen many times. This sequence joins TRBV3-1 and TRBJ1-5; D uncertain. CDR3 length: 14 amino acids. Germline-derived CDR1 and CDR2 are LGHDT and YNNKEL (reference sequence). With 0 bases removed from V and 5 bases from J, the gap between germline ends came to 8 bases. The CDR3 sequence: CASSQEGRYQPQHF. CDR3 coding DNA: TGTGCCAGCAGCCAAGAGGGAAGGTATCAGCCCCAGCATTTT.

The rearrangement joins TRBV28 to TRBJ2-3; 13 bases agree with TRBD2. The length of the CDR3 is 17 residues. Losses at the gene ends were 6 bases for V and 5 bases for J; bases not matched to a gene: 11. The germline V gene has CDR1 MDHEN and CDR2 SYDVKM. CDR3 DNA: TGTGCCAGCAGCACAACCGGGACTAGCGGGGTTAGAGATACGCAGTATTTT. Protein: CASSTTGTSGVRDTQYF.

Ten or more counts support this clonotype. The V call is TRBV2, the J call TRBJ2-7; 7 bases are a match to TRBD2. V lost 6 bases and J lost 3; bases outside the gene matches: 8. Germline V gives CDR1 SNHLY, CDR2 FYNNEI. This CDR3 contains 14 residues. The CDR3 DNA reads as TGTGCCAGCAGCCTTTTTACGGGGGGCTACGAGCAGTACTTC. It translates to CASSLFTGGYEQYF.

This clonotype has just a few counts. CDR3 residues: CSARESLAHQYF. The CDR3 DNA reads as TGCAGTGCTAGAGAATCTCTAGCGCATCAGTACTTC. The V and J genes are TRBV20-1 and TRBJ2-4, with a tentative D call TRBD2 (6 bases). This CDR3 spans 12 amino acids. Germline CDR1 and CDR2: DFQATT and SNEGSKA (reference sequence). The V end lost 0 bases, the J end lost 12 bases, and 12 bases lay between the germline ends.

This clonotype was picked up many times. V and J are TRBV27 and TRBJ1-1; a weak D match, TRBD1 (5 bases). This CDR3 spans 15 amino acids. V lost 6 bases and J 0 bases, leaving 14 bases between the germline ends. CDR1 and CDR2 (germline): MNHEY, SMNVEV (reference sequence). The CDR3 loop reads CASRQRGGVNTEAFF. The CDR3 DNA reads TGTGCCAGCAGACAGCGGGGGGGAGTGAACACTGAAGCTTTCTTT.

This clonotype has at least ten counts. The CDR3 DNA sequence: TGTGCCAGCAGTTCGTACAGGGAAGAGACCCAGTACTTC. Residues: CASSSYREETQYF. The chain is built from TRBV6-5 and TRBJ2-5; perhaps TRBD1 as D (6 bases). Germline V gives CDR1 MNHEY, CDR2 SVGAGI. The V end was cut by 4 bases, the J end by 3 bases, with 9 bases between. The CDR3 sequence is 13 residues long.

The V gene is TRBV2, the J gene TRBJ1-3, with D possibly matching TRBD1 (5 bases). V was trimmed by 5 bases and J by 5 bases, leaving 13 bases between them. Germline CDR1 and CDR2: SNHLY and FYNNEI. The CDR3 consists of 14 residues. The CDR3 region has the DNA TGTGCCAGCAGTCGACTAGGGGTGCGAAACACCATATATTTT. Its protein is CASSRLGVRNTIYF. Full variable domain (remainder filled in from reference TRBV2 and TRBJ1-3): EPEVTQTPSHQVTQMGQEVILRCVPISNHLYFYWYRQILGQKVEFLVSFYNNEISEKSEIFDDQFSVERPDGSNFTLKIRSTKLEDSAMYFCASSRLGVRNTIYFGEGSWLTVV.

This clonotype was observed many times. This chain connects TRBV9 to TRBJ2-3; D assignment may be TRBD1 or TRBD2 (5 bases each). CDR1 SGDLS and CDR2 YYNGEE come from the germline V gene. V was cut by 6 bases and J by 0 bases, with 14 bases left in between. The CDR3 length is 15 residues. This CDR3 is CASIAGTASTDTQYF. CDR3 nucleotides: TGTGCCAGCATCGCCGGGACGGCTAGCACAGATACGCAGTATTTT.

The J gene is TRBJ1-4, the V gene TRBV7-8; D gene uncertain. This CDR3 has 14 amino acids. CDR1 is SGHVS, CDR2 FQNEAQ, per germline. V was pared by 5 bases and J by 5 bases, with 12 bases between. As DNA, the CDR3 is TGTGCCAGCAGCGCAGGTTATGGGAATGAAAAACTGTTTTTT. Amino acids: CASSAGYGNEKLFF.

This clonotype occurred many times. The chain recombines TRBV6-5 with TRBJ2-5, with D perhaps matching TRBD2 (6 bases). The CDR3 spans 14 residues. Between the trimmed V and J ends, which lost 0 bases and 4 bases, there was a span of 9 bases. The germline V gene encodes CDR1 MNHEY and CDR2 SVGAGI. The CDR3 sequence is CASSYSGGPETQYF. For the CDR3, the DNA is TGTGCCAGCAGTTACTCGGGAGGACCAGAGACCCAGTACTTC.

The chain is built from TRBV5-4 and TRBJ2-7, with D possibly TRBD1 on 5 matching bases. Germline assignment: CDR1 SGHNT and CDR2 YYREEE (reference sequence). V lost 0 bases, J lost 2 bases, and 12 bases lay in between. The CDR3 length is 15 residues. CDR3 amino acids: CASSLDWGGTYEQYF. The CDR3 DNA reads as TGTGCCAGCAGCTTGGATTGGGGCGGAACCTACGAGCAGTACTTC.

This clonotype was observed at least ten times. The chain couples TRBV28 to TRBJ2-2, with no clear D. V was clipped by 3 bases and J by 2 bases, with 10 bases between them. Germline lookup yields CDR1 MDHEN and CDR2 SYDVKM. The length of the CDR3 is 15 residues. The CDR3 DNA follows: TGTGCCAGCAGTTTCGAGACCGCCAACACCGGGGAGCTGTTTTTT. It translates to CASSFETANTGELFF. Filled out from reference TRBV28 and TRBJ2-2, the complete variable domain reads DVKVTQSSRYLVKRTGEKVFLECVQDMDHENMFWYRQDPGLGLRLIYFSYDVKMKEKGDIPEGYSVSREKKERFSLILESASTNQTSMYLCASSFETANTGELFFGEGSRLTVL.

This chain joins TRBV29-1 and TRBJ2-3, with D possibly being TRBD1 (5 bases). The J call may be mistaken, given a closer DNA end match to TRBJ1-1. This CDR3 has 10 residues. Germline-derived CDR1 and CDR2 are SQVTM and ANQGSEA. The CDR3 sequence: CSVRQLEAFF. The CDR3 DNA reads TGCAGCGTTAGACAGCTCGAAGCTTTCTTT.

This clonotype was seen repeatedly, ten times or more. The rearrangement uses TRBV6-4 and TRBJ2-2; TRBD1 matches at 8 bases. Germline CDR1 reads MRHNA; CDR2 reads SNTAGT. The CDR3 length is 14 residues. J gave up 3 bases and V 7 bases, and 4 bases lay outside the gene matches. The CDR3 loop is CASMAGGDTGELFF. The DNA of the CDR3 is TGTGCCAGCATGGCAGGGGGCGACACCGGGGAGCTGTTTTTT.

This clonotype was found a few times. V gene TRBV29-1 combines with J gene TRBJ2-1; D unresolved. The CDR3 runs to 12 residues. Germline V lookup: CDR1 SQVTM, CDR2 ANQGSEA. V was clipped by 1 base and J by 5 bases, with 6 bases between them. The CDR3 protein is CSVEGVDNEQFF. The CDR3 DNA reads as TGCAGCGTTGAAGGGGTCGACAATGAGCAGTTCTTC.

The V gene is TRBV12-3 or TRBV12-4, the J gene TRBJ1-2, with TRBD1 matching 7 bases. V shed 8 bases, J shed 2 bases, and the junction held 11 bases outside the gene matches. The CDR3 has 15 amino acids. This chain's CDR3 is CASGRWTGLNYGYTF. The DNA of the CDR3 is TGTGCCAGCGGAAGATGGACAGGTTTGAACTATGGCTACACCTTC.

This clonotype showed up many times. As DNA, the CDR3 is TGTGCCAGCAGCTTTGGCAGGGGTGCCTGGAATGAGCAGTTCTTC. Translated: CASSFGRGAWNEQFF. The rearrangement joins TRBV11-3 to TRBJ2-1; a possible D gene is TRBD1 (6 bases). Trimming took 3 bases from V and 7 from J, leaving 16 bases between them. CDR3 length: 15 amino acids. Per the germline V gene, CDR1 is SGHNT and CDR2 is YENEEA.

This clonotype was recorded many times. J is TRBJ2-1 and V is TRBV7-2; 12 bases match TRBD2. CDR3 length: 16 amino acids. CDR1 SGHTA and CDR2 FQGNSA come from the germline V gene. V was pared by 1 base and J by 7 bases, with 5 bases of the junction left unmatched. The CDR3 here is CASSLGGTSGSNEQFF. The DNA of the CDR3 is TGTGCCAGCAGCTTAGGAGGGACTAGCGGGTCAAATGAGCAGTTCTTC.

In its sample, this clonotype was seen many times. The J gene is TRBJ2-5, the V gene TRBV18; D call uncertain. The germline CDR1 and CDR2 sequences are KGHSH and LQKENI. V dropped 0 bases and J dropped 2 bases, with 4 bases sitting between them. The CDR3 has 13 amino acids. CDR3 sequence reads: CASSPPEQETQYF. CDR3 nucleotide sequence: TGTGCCAGCTCACCACCGGAGCAAGAGACCCAGTACTTC. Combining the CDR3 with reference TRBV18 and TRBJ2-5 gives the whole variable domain NAGVMQNPRHLVRRRGQEARLRCSPMKGHSHVYWYRQLPEEGLKFMVYLQKENIIDESGMPKERFSAEFPKEGPSILRIQQVVRGDSAAYFCASSPPEQETQYFGPGTRLLVL.